This entry is about one TCR beta chain. Trimming took 5 bases from V and 0 from J, leaving 5 bases between them. The CDR3 consists of 13 residues. Germline V CDR1 and CDR2: SGHNT, YYREEE (reference sequence). The controls, all healthy donors, were matched for age and sex. CD8+ and CD4+ T cells were negatively isolated; TEMRA cells were FACS-enriched. These data originate in a study of CD8 T cells in Susac syndrome. A quantity of about 0.5 to 1 ug RNA underwent reverse transcription using random hexamers. By means of immunoSEQ multiplex PCR, TCR beta CDR3 spanning 54 Vbeta and 13 Jbeta underwent amplification. TCRdb recomputed calls from the immunoSEQ multiplex PCR reads with MiXCR, one row per CDR3 protein. The top ten clones hold roughly 0.29% of a sample with 110,000 to 150,000 distinct CDR3 sequences, approximately 93% of them seen once.

The rearrangement uses TRBV5-4 and TRBJ2-2; D gene ambiguous. Specimen: CD8+ T cells from PBMCs. The sequence was obtained from a human donor in good health. CDR3 protein: CASRPANTGELFF. CDR3 sequence (DNA): TGTGCCAGCAGGCCCGCGAACACCGGGGAGCTGTTTTTT.